This TCR beta chain came from a study of T cell responses to AZD1222 COVID-19 vaccine. Overall study results and limits: The sample set comprised mostly white British donors with more females, and clonal diversity was possibly underestimated. There were repertoire samples only from the period after the peak T cell response.

This clone was seen just once. Its target is unknown. In germline, CDR1 is SGDLS, CDR2 YYNGEE. The CDR3 length is 13 residues. The V end was cut by 0 bases, the J end by 2 bases, with 3 bases between. The protocol was immunoSEQ multiplex PCR, while the TCRdb copy is restricted to in-frame clones and leaves out a portion. The sample carries approximately 110,000 clones, about 88% recorded once. This clonotype was obtained from an adult in good health. The V call is TRBV9, the J call TRBJ1-3; D unclear. Specimen: peripheral blood, collected on day 0 of AZD1222 vaccination. The chain's CDR3 is CASSVEAGNTIYF. DNA for the CDR3: TGTGCCAGCAGCGTAGAGGCTGGAAACACCATATATTTT.